Following are 4 T cell receptor beta chains from one sample sequenced in a study of blood T cell repertoires in COVID-19. Profiled with immunoSEQ multiplex PCR; TCRdb holds only in-frame clones, not every one. The sample contains more than 95,000 clones, 85% of which appear only once. The sample was peripheral blood. The receptor source for this set is an elderly man with active or convalescent COVID-19.

The rearrangement joins TRBV5-5 to TRBJ1-2; D is uncertain. Germline CDR1 and CDR2: SGHKS and YYEKEE (reference sequence). This CDR3 spans 12 amino acids. V gave up 2 bases and J gave up 8 bases, with 10 bases separating them. This chain's CDR3 is CASSFGGEGYTF. In nucleotides, the CDR3 is TGTGCCAGCAGCTTTGGCGGAGAAGGCTACACCTTC. The full variable domain, its missing parts supplied by reference TRBV5-5 and TRBJ1-2, is DAGVTQSPTHLIKTRGQQVTLRCSPISGHKSVSWYQQVLGQGPQFIFQYYEKEERGRGNFPDRFSARQFPNYSSELNVNALLLGDSALYLCASSFGGEGYTFGSGTRLTVV.

This chain links TRBV6-5 with TRBJ2-7; D gene unclear. With 6 bases removed from V and 2 bases from J, the gap between germline ends came to 11 bases. Germline CDR1 MNHEY, CDR2 SVGAGI. The CDR3 length is 13 residues. CDR3 sequence: CASRDTPTYEQYF. Here the CDR3 DNA reads TGTGCCAGCAGAGATACTCCTACCTACGAGCAGTACTTC.

The gene calls are TRBV7-9 and TRBJ1-2; 9 nucleotides agree with TRBD1. This CDR3 is 16 amino acids long. Trimming cost V 0 bases and J 5 bases; bases outside gene matches: 7. CDR1 and CDR2 (germline): SEHNR, FQNEAQ (reference sequence). The CDR3 nucleotides are TGTGCCAGCAGCTTAGCAGGGACAGGGCGAGGGTATGGCTACACCTTC. It yields the protein CASSLAGTGRGYGYTF.

The chain joins TRBV30 to TRBJ1-4; perhaps TRBD1 as D (6 bases). V shed 3 bases and J shed 3 bases, with 14 bases lying between them. Germline CDR1 reads GTSNPN; CDR2 reads SVGIG (reference sequence). This CDR3 contains 15 residues. The CDR3 DNA is TGTGCCTGGAGGCCAACAGGGAAGGCTAATGAAAAACTGTTTTTT. It is translated as CAWRPTGKANEKLFF.